Listed here is a single T cell receptor beta chain. Antigen unknown. These data originate in a study of cytomegalovirus exposure and HLA in healthy donors. The PCR had 60 Vbeta and 13 Jbeta primers. Generated by immunoSEQ multiplex PCR, the TCRdb table keeps only in-frame clones and is missing some. Altogether 200,000 to 250,000 clones are present, around 77% being singletons, with the ten largest covering roughly 3%. Whole-study results and caveats: It was 150 to 200 TCR beta chains that were listed as cytomegalovirus-associated.

The specimen sequenced was PBMCs. The receptor was isolated from a woman aged 25 to 39 in good health and CMV-seronegative.

Here the CDR3 DNA reads TGTGCCAGCAGCTTGGGGGTGGTCGGGGACACTGAAGCTTTCTTT. As protein: CASSLGVVGDTEAFF. V and J are TRBV5-6 and TRBJ1-1; D not resolved. Trimming removed 0 bases at V and 3 bases at J, with 12 bases between. Germline V CDR1 and CDR2: SGHDT, YYEEEE. This CDR3 is 15 amino acids long.